The rows below give T cell receptor beta chains drawn from one sample of a study of radiotherapy plus CTLA-4 blockade in lung cancer. TCRdb's table, derived via immunoSEQ multiplex PCR, lists solely in-frame clones and lacks some. Among around 110,000 clones listed, around 90% were seen once. The sequencing used peripheral blood, collected from a patient treated with radiotherapy plus ipilimumab. The receptors derive from a human donor with non-small cell lung cancer that progressed on radiotherapy plus ipilimumab. CDR3s include the opening cysteine and the closing phenylalanine or tryptophan. The D gene is left open where the match is weak. Clone sizes are given selectively: once, few, many, or a class where the clone is expanded.

j_gene | d_gene | abundance | v_gene | CDR3aa | CDR3nt
TRBJ1-2 | . | once | TRBV6-1 | CASSQARYGYTF | TGTGCCAGCAGCCAAGCCCGCTATGGCTACACCTTC
TRBJ2-7 | TRBD1 | . | TRBV5-1 | CASSLKTGDSLEQYF | TGCGCCAGCAGCTTGAAGACAGGGGATTCCCTCGAGCAGTACTTC
TRBJ2-5 | . | few | TRBV19 | CASSPGALPPFTETQYF | TGTGCCAGTAGCCCCGGTGCGCTCCCGCCCTTTACGGAGACCCAGTACTTC
TRBJ1-2 | . | few | TRBV18 | CASTQAQGGYGYTF | TGTGCCAGCACCCAGGCACAGGGCGGCTATGGCTACACCTTC
TRBJ2-3 | TRBD2 | . | TRBV7-2 | CASTRLAALTDTQYF | TGTGCCAGCACCCGACTAGCAGCGCTCACAGATACGCAGTATTTT
TRBJ2-3 | . | . | TRBV5-1 | CASSPGTDTQYF | TGCGCCAGCAGCCCAGGCACAGATACGCAGTATTTT
TRBJ1-2 | . | . | TRBV6-1 | CASSTRQNYGYTF | TGTGCCAGCAGTACACGACAGAACTATGGCTACACCTTC
TRBJ2-3 | TRBD2 | . | TRBV9 | CASSPIAGVSTDTQYF | TGTGCCAGCAGCCCGATAGCGGGAGTGAGCACAGATACGCAGTATTTT
TRBJ1-1 | . | . | TRBV5-1 | CASSLLGQGLTEAFF | TGCGCCAGCAGCTTACTCGGGCAGGGTCTCACTGAAGCTTTCTTT
TRBJ2-1 | TRBD2 | once | TRBV11-2 | CASSLGTKWNEQFF | TGTGCCAGCAGCTTGGGGACTAAATGGAATGAGCAGTTCTTC
TRBJ1-2 | . | . | TRBV10-1 | CASSESRVGGYTF | TGCGCCAGCAGTGAGTCTAGGGTAGGGGGCTACACCTTC
TRBJ2-7 | . | . | TRBV11-2 | CASSFTHTSYEQYF | TGTGCCAGCAGCTTTACCCATACCTCCTACGAGCAGTACTTC
TRBJ1-1 | . | . | TRBV6-6 | CASTTGVVTLNTEAFF | TGTGCCAGCACCACGGGGGTCGTCACCTTGAACACTGAAGCTTTCTTT
TRBJ2-1 | . | . | TRBV11-2 | CASSLEANEQFF | TGTGCCAGCAGCTTAGAAGCCAATGAGCAGTTCTTC
TRBJ2-1 | . | . | TRBV11-3 | CASSRGAEQFF | TGTGCCAGCAGCAGGGGGGCTGAGCAGTTCTTC